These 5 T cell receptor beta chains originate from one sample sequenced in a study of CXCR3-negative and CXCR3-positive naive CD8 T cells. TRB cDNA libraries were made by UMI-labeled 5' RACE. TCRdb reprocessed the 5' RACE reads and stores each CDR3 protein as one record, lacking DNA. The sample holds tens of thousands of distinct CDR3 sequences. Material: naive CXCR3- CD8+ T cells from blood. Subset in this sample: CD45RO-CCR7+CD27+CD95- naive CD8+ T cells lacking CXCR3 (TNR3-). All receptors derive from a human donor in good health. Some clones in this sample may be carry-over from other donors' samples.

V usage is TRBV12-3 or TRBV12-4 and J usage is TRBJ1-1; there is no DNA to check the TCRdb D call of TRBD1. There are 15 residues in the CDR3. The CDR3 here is CASSLATGLNTEAFF.

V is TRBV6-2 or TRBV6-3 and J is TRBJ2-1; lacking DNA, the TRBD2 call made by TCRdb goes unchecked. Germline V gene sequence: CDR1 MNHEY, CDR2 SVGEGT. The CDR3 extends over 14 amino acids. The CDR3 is CASSLAGDWNEQFF.

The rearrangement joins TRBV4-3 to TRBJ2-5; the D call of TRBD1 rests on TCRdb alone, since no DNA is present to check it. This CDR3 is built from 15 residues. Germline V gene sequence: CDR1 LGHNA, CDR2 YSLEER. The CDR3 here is CASSQASGWQETQYF.

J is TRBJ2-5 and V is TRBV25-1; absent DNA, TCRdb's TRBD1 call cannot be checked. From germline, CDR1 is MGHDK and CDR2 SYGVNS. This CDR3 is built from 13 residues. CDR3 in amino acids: CASSEMAGDDQYF.

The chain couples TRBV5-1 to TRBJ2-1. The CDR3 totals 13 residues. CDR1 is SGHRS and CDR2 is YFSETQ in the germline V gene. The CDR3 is CASNRGYNNEQFF.